The T cell receptor beta chain described here comes from a study of shared clonotypes between healthy human individuals. General study results and limits: Clonotypes which were not shared had lower generation probabilities than clonotypes that all four donors shared.

Repertoires were generated with immunoSEQ multiplex PCR, while TCRdb's copy carries only in-frame clones and drops some. Altogether 2 million to 2.5 million clones are present, over 85% being singletons, with the ten largest covering roughly 0.36%. The table lists this clone with a count of one. Its antigen is undetermined. CDR3 length equals 15 residues. Losses at the gene ends were 2 bases for V and 2 bases for J; bases not matched to a gene: 6. Germline V gives CDR1 SGHRS, CDR2 YFSETQ. Source material: naive CD4+ T cells from PBMCs. This sample's subset: CD45RA+ positively selected. The receptor was isolated from a man younger than 30 in good health. Some clones in this sample may be carry-over from other donors' samples. The chain employs TRBV5-1 and TRBJ2-5, with TRBD2 identical over 7 bases. The CDR3 sequence is CASSFRPSGQETQYF. The DNA for the CDR3 is TGCGCCAGCAGCTTTAGGCCTAGCGGACAAGAGACCCAGTACTTC.